This T cell receptor beta chain was recovered during a study of T cells in Graves' hyperthyroidism and ophthalmopathy. Study-wide points: Among thyroid clonotypes expanded above 0.001, most also appeared in blood. Ophthalmopathy could be told apart from stable hyperthyroidism with a 13 V-J model.

In this sample, this clonotype turned up many times. No antigen is known for it. RNA transcripts yielded amplified TCR beta CDR3 regions. In the first-round RT-PCR of the TCR CDR3, the HTBI primer set was used. TCRdb redid the calling of the multiplex PCR reads with MiXCR, one entry per CDR3 protein. The table records under 350,000 distinct CDR3 sequences, 20% to 25% of them present only once. Germline CDR1 is SQVTM and CDR2 is ANQGSEA. This CDR3 comprises 11 residues. V was shortened by 0 bases and J by 7 bases, with 7 bases between the two germline ends. This sequence joins TRBV29-1 and TRBJ2-7; D ambiguous. Sequencing was performed on blood. This TCR came from a man aged 35-49 years with Graves' hyperthyroidism that later progressed to Graves' ophthalmopathy. The CDR3 DNA sequence: TGCAGCGTTGAAGAGTATGATGAGCAGTACTTC. Protein: CSVEEYDEQYF.